Below, 15 T cell receptor beta chains from the same sample are listed, as sequenced in a study of blood T cell repertoires in COVID-19. Data came from immunoSEQ multiplex PCR; TCRdb stores just in-frame clones and leaves some out. The sample holds roughly 150,000 clones; around 92% are singletons and the top ten take about 2.8%. The sample comprised peripheral blood. The source is a man aged 55 to 69 with acute or convalescent COVID-19.

This clone showed up just a few times. The chain is built from TRBV6-5 and TRBJ1-6; possibly TRBD1 for D (6 bases). Germline V gives CDR1 MNHEY, CDR2 SVGAGI. The CDR3 totals 16 residues. V lost 2 bases, J lost 10 bases, and 18 bases lay in between. CDR3 nucleotide sequence: TGTGCCAGCAGTTACGGCGTCAGGGGAGTAGGCTCACCCCTCCACTTT. This codes for CASSYGVRGVGSPLHF.

The gene calls are TRBV2 and TRBJ1-2; TRBD1 matches at 7 bases. Trimming took 4 bases from V and 2 from J; bases not matched to a gene: 7. Germline values: CDR1 SNHLY, CDR2 FYNNEI. This CDR3 has 15 residues. CDR3: CASSVGQTRNYGYTF. CDR3 nucleotide sequence: TGTGCCAGCAGTGTGGGACAGACTCGAAACTATGGCTACACCTTC.

V gene TRBV27 combines with J gene TRBJ1-1, with 8 nucleotides matching TRBD1. Germline CDR1 and CDR2: MNHEY and SMNVEV (reference sequence). The CDR3 sequence is 15 residues long. Trimming at V came to 5 bases and at J to 3 bases, leaving 8 bases not matched to a gene. CDR3 sequence reads: CASSPGTGAYTEAFF. As DNA, the CDR3 is TGTGCCAGCAGTCCCGGGACAGGAGCCTACACTGAAGCTTTCTTT.

The V gene is TRBV5-4, the J gene TRBJ1-1; 8 nucleotides agree with TRBD1. This CDR3 region has 14 residues. CDR1 SGHNT and CDR2 YYREEE come from the germline V gene (reference sequence). J gave up 5 bases and V 5 bases, and 8 bases lay outside the gene matches. In DNA, the CDR3 is TGTGCCAGCAGTCCAGGACAGGGCTGGACTGAAGCTTTCTTT. As protein: CASSPGQGWTEAFF.

The chain uses TRBV23-1 and TRBJ1-2; D perhaps matches TRBD1 (6 bases). TRBV23-1 has ORF status, its function being uncertain. Trimming took off 3 bases at V and 8 bases at J, with 16 bases between the two ends. This CDR3 is built from 14 residues. In DNA form, the CDR3 reads TGCGCCAGCAGTCAGGGCAGGGGTCTTGTAGGCTACACCTTC. It specifies CASSQGRGLVGYTF.

This sequence joins TRBV5-8 and TRBJ1-2, with 9 bases aligning to TRBD1. This CDR3 has 15 amino acids. V lost 0 bases, J lost 7 bases, and 7 bases stayed unmatched. The germline V gene encodes CDR1 SGHTS and CDR2 YDEGEE. CDR3 sequence reads: CASSLAGTGFIGYTF. DNA of the CDR3: TGTGCCAGCAGCTTGGCCGGGACAGGGTTCATTGGCTACACCTTC.

CDR3 residues: CASKEGAGTEAFF. The DNA for the CDR3 is TGTGCCAGCAAGGAGGGGGCCGGCACTGAAGCTTTCTTT. This rearrangement joins TRBV2 to TRBJ1-1; TRBD1 matches at 7 bases. The V and J ends lost 7 bases and 4 bases, in that order; junction bases with no gene match: 6. Germline V CDR1 and CDR2: SNHLY, FYNNEI. There are 13 residues in the CDR3.

The CDR3 DNA is TGTGCCAGCACCCCGGGAGCGACATACAATGAGCAGTTCTTC. It encodes CASTPGATYNEQFF. The chain recombines TRBV11-2 with TRBJ2-1; perhaps TRBD2 as D (6 bases). Per the germline V gene, CDR1 is SGHAT and CDR2 is FQNNGV. CDR3 length: 14 residues. V gave up 7 bases and J gave up 4 bases, with 14 bases separating them.

This chain links TRBV4-3 with TRBJ1-2; possible D gene TRBD1, 6 bases. The CDR3 consists of 14 residues. The germline gives CDR1 LGHNA, CDR2 YSLEER. V gave up 1 base and J gave up 4 bases, with 10 bases separating them. The CDR3 bases are TGCGCCAGCAGCCAAGCCGACAGGACCTATGGCTACACCTTC. Translated, it gives CASSQADRTYGYTF.

The chain links TRBV7-6 to TRBJ2-3; 7 nucleotides align to TRBD1. CDR1 is SGHVS and CDR2 is FNYEAQ in the germline V gene. Trimming took 5 bases from V and 0 from J; bases not matched to a gene: 5. The CDR3 contains 15 residues. The CDR3 nucleotides are TGTGCCAGCAGCGTCAGGGGGAAGAGCACAGATACGCAGTATTTT. Its protein product is CASSVRGKSTDTQYF.

The V and J genes are TRBV9 and TRBJ1-2; TRBD1 matches at 9 bases. Germline V CDR1 and CDR2: SGDLS, YYNGEE. The CDR3 covers 14 residues. Losses at the gene ends were 3 bases for V and 5 bases for J; bases not matched to a gene: 5. Here the CDR3 DNA reads TGTGCCAGCAGCGCCGGGACAGGGAGGTATGGCTACACCTTC. Its translation is CASSAGTGRYGYTF.

The chain has TRBV6-2 or TRBV6-3 and TRBJ2-7, with 9 bases lining up with TRBD2. In germline, CDR1 is MNHEY, CDR2 SVGEGT. This CDR3 comprises 17 residues. Trimming at V came to 2 bases and at J to 3 bases, leaving 11 bases not matched to a gene. The CDR3 protein is CASSYPRERGDLYEQYF. The CDR3 nucleotides are TGTGCCAGCAGTTACCCCAGAGAGCGGGGGGACCTCTACGAGCAGTACTTC.

The chain carries TRBV10-2 and TRBJ1-5; 7 nucleotides agree with TRBD1. Per germline, CDR1 WSHSY and CDR2 SAAADI. The CDR3 totals 13 residues. The J segment lost 7 bases and the V segment lost 11 bases, leaving 11 bases of the junction unmatched. The CDR3 region has the DNA TGCGCCTCCTCGACAGGGCTGGAACAGCCCCAGCATTTT. Its translation: CASSTGLEQPQHF.

The rearrangement uses TRBV5-1 and TRBJ1-2, with a tentative D call TRBD1 (6 bases). Deletions cut 4 bases from V and 7 bases from J, with 20 bases between. This CDR3 comprises 15 residues. Germline-derived CDR1 and CDR2 are SGHRS and YFSETQ. The CDR3 loop is CASSPQQGRGGGYTF. For the CDR3, the DNA is TGCGCCAGCAGCCCACAACAGGGCCGAGGGGGTGGCTACACCTTC. Together with reference TRBV5-1 and TRBJ1-2, the CDR3 gives the full variable domain: KAGVTQTPRYLIKTRGQQVTLSCSPISGHRSVSWYQQTPGQGLQFLFEYFSETQRNKGNFPGRFSGRQFSNSRSEMNVSTLELGDSALYLCASSPQQGRGGGYTFGSGTRLTVV.

The V and J genes are TRBV11-2 and TRBJ1-2, with 7 nucleotides matching TRBD1. CDR1 is SGHAT, CDR2 FQNNGV, per germline. The CDR3 covers 14 residues. V shed 3 bases, J shed 6 bases, and the junction held 7 bases outside the gene matches. CDR3 sequence (DNA): TGTGCCAGCAGCTTGCTCCATGGACAGGATGGCTACACCTTC. It specifies CASSLLHGQDGYTF.